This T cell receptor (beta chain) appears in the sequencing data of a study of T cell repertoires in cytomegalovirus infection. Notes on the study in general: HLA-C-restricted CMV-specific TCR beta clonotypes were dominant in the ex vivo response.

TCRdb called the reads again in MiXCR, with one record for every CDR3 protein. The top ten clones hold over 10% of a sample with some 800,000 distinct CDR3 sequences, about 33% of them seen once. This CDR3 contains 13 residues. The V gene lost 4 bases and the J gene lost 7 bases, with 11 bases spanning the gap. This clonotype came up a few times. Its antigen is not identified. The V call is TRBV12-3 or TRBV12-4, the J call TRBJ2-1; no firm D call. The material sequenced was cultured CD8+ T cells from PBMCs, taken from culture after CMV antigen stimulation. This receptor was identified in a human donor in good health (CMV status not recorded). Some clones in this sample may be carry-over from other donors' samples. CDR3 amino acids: CASSSASWNEQFF. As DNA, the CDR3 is TGTGCCAGCAGTTCTGCCTCCTGGAATGAGCAGTTCTTC.